A selection of T cell receptor beta chains follows, all from one sample in a study of neurological immune-mediated disorders. MiXCR was run by TCRdb on the 5' RACE reads, yielding one entry per CDR3 protein. The sample has under 70,000 distinct CDR3 sequences, 3.2% seen once. Sample: PBMCs. The source is a woman aged 45-65 years with multiple sclerosis. The CDR3 runs from the conserved cysteine through the conserved F or W. Fields, in order: V gene, clone size, D gene, J gene, CDR3 DNA, CDR3 protein. The D gene is left open where the match is weak. Size is stated for part of the rows, as once, few or many counts, or as a class when the clone is expanded.

TRBV12-3/TRBV12-4,many,.,TRBJ2-2,TGTGCCAGCAGATCACAGGGTAGGGGCACCGGGGAGCTGTTTTTT,CASRSQGRGTGELFF
TRBV6-5,many,.,TRBJ1-6,TGTGCCAGCAGTGGACGTAATTCACCCCTCCACTTT,CASSGRNSPLHF
TRBV6-6,many,TRBD2,TRBJ2-3,TGTGCCAGCAGTTACTCAGGCGGGAGGGGTAGCACAGATACGCAGTATTTT,CASSYSGGRGSTDTQYF
TRBV5-1,many,.,TRBJ2-1,TGCGCCAGCAGCCTTTACAGCGATACACCTAAGCAGTTCTTC,CASSLYSDTPKQFF
TRBV7-2,many,TRBD1,TRBJ1-5,TGTGCCAGCAGCGTCACCGGGACAGGCAGAGATCAGCCCCAGCATTTT,CASSVTGTGRDQPQHF
TRBV5-1,many,TRBD1,TRBJ2-1,TGCGCCAGCAGCCCCGGGACAGGGGGGAATGAGCAGTTCTTC,CASSPGTGGNEQFF
TRBV7-9,many,.,TRBJ1-1,TGTGCCAGCAGCCGTACTCGGGCTATGAACACTGAAGCTTTCTTT,CASSRTRAMNTEAFF
TRBV18,many,.,TRBJ2-7,TGTGCCAGCTCACCCGTTCCGGGAGCTTACGAGCAGTACTTC,CASSPVPGAYEQYF
TRBV5-1,many,.,TRBJ1-2,TGCGCCAGCAGCTTGGCAGGGGTCGATGGCTACACCTTC,CASSLAGVDGYTF
TRBV20-1,many,.,TRBJ2-1,TGCAGTGCTTCGACCCAGGACCAGGGAACCTACAATGAGCAGTTCTTC,CSASTQDQGTYNEQFF
TRBV5-1,many,TRBD1,TRBJ2-1,TGCGCCAGCAAAGCGTTAATGGGACAGGGAAGGAATGAGCAGTTCTTC,CASKALMGQGRNEQFF
TRBV5-1,many,TRBD1,TRBJ2-7,TGCGCCAGCAGCGACCCACAGGGGGCGGGGGAGCAGTACTTC,CASSDPQGAGEQYF
TRBV18,many,TRBD2,TRBJ2-1,TGTGCCAGCTCCGAAGCGGGAGGGCTCAATGAGCAGTTCTTC,CASSEAGGLNEQFF
TRBV7-7,many,TRBD2,TRBJ2-3,TGTGCCAGCAGCTTATCCGGGAGGGCAGATACGCAGTATTTT,CASSLSGRADTQYF
TRBV28,many,.,TRBJ1-2,TGTGCCAGCAGGACGGGCAACTATGGCTACACCTTC,CASRTGNYGYTF
TRBV14,.,.,TRBJ1-1,TGTGCCAGCAGACAAACAGGGTACACTGAAGCTTTCTTT,CASRQTGYTEAFF
TRBV5-1,many,TRBD1,TRBJ2-2,TGCGCCAGCCGACAGGGGAACACCGGGGAGCTGTTTTTT,CASRQGNTGELFF
TRBV11-2,many,.,TRBJ2-3,TGTGCCAGCAACCCCCAAACAGGGATCGCAGATACGCAGTATTTT,CASNPQTGIADTQYF
TRBV6-2/TRBV6-3,.,.,TRBJ2-3,TGTGCCAGCAGAGAGGGACTTAGCACAGATACGCAGTATTTT,CASREGLSTDTQYF
TRBV20-1,many,TRBD1,TRBJ2-5,TGCAGTGCTCCGACAGGGGCTGACCAAGAGACCCAGTACTTC,CSAPTGADQETQYF
TRBV7-2,many,TRBD1,TRBJ2-4,TGTGCCAGCAGCCTACAGGGGCCTAAAAACATTCAGTACTTC,CASSLQGPKNIQYF
TRBV18,.,.,TRBJ1-2,TGTGCCAGCTCACCACCGCAGGGATACTATGGCTACACCTTC,CASSPPQGYYGYTF
TRBV10-1,many,TRBD2,TRBJ2-1,TGCGCCAGCAGTGATGGTGCTAGCGGCTATTACTACAATGAGCAGTTCTTC,CASSDGASGYYYNEQFF
TRBV19,many,.,TRBJ2-2,TGTGCCACGGCGGGGGCAGGGGGAATCACCGGGGAGCTGTTTTTT,CATAGAGGITGELFF
TRBV2,many,.,TRBJ2-5,TGTGCCAGCAGCTTAGGGGCCCGGCCGTCGCAAGAGACCCAGTACTTC,CASSLGARPSQETQYF
TRBV27,many,.,TRBJ2-2,TGTGCCAGCAGTTTCGGACTAGCAGGGGGCACCGGGGAGCTGTTTTTT,CASSFGLAGGTGELFF
TRBV6-4,many,.,TRBJ1-2,TGTGCCAGCAGTGAGCAGGGGCTAGGTGGCTACACCTTC,CASSEQGLGGYTF
TRBV7-2,many,TRBD2,TRBJ2-1,TGTGCCAGCAGCTTAGTAAAGGGACTAGCAGAGCGCCACTACAATGAGCAGTTCTTC,CASSLVKGLAERHYNEQFF
TRBV29-1,many,.,TRBJ2-4,TGCAGCGTGGCGAAGGCTGGTGGAGCCAAAAACATTCAGTACTTC,CSVAKAGGAKNIQYF
TRBV18,many,.,TRBJ1-2,TGTGCCAGCTCGCCTACAGGACCCAACTATGGCTACACCTTC,CASSPTGPNYGYTF
TRBV7-2,many,.,TRBJ2-3,TGTGCCAGCAGCTCCGACAGGCTCACAGATACGCAGTATTTT,CASSSDRLTDTQYF
TRBV5-1,many,TRBD2,TRBJ2-2,TGCGCCAGCAGCTTCGGACTAGCGGCCAACACCGGGGAGCTGTTTTTT,CASSFGLAANTGELFF
TRBV6-2/TRBV6-3,many,.,TRBJ1-2,TGTGCCAGCAGTTCTACAGGGTCCGGGTCCTATGGCTACACCTTC,CASSSTGSGSYGYTF
TRBV5-4,many,.,TRBJ2-2,TGTGCCAGCAGCCTGGACAGAGCGAACACCGGGGAGCTGTTTTTT,CASSLDRANTGELFF
TRBV20-1,.,TRBD2,TRBJ2-7,TGCAGTGCCGAACCCGGGACTATGATTTACGAGCAGTACTTC,CSAEPGTMIYEQYF
TRBV29-1,many,.,TRBJ2-6,TGCAGCGTTGATCGAGATGTGGGGGAACTTGGGGCCAACGTCCTGACTTTC,CSVDRDVGELGANVLTF
TRBV7-2,few,.,TRBJ2-7,TGTGCCAGCAGCTTAGTCCAGGCCACCTACGAGCAGTACTTC,CASSLVQATYEQYF
TRBV4-1,many,.,TRBJ1-1,TGCGCCAGCAGCCCACCTCATCAGGTGTCGATTGCTTTCTTT,CASSPPHQVSIAFF
TRBV20-1,many,TRBD2,TRBJ2-3,TGCAGTGCTGGTCCGACTAGCGGGGGAACAGATACGCAGTATTTT,CSAGPTSGGTDTQYF
TRBV5-1,many,.,TRBJ1-1,TGCGCCAGCAGCTTGGATTGGTGGGACGGACCTAACACTGAAGCTTTCTTT,CASSLDWWDGPNTEAFF
TRBV20-1,.,.,TRBJ2-3,TGCAGTGCTAGAGTAACAGGGCGGCCAGATACGCAGTATTTT,CSARVTGRPDTQYF
TRBV5-1,many,.,TRBJ2-7,TGCGCCAGCAGCGCCCAAGGTTTAGGGGCGGTGTACGAGCAGTACTTC,CASSAQGLGAVYEQYF
TRBV20-1,many,.,TRBJ2-3,TGCAGTGCTAGAGGACAGGCTAGCACAGATACGCAGTATTTT,CSARGQASTDTQYF
TRBV20-1,many,TRBD2,TRBJ2-3,TGCAGTGCTAGAGATCCCCGTGGTGGTAGCGGGGTAAGCACAGATACGCAGTATTTT,CSARDPRGGSGVSTDTQYF
TRBV4-2,.,.,TRBJ1-2,TGTGCCAGCAGCCAAACCGGACGGGATGGCTACACCTTC,CASSQTGRDGYTF